This T cell receptor (beta chain) originates from a study of blood T cell repertoires in COVID-19 (dated by TCRdb to between 2020 and 2021). For the wider study: Samples from collaborators originated in the United States, Italy and Spain and spanned both the acute and convalescent phases of COVID-19. Samples came from the ongoing ImmuneRACE study (first 160 participants) plus 1,254 subjects from 6 global collaborators. A de-identified subject ID, COVID-19 status, age in years and sex were almost always included in the sample metadata. The prospective study material was composed of cDNA or gDNA derived from T cells, B-cell-depleted T cells, or PBMCs. A freely available public database, intended as a resource for researchers studying the immune response to SARS-CoV-2, is where the repertoires were released. Where available, HLA class I and class II types were obtained from metadata supplied by the sample provider rather than from assay-based typing. Deeply sampled blood TCRbeta repertoires from subjects exposed to, actively infected with, or recovered from COVID-19 were included in the dataset. General study outcomes and caveats: How much clinical and demographic metadata was included differed by source and by participant, and the metadata was provided uncurated.

Whole blood was collected in K2EDTA tubes by collaborating institutions according to the institutions' own protocols. For TCRbeta analysis, collaborators shipped samples in one of three forms: frozen whole blood, isolated PBMCs, or DNA extracted from either of those sample types. TCRbeta CDR3 regions were amplified from genomic DNA using the immunoSEQ Assay, a bias-controlled multiplex PCR. The paper's data handling went like this. Within the assay, amplification of reference gene primers was used to estimate how many nucleated cells each sample contained. To quantify the absolute abundance of each unique TCRbeta CDR3 rearrangement, sequence reads were collapsed and filtered. For each sample, productive Simpson clonality was calculated as the square root of Simpson's diversity index over productive rearrangements. Imported from immuneACCESS, the table was reduced by TCRdb to in-frame sequences with V and J called. These copies leave out some clones; in studies compared against another copy, an unresolved V gene accounts for under half, and the cause of the remainder is not known. V and J calls and clone size are copied from that table; D and trimming were computed from the DNA. Within this sample are about 30,000 clones, with about nine tenths of them counted one time only. The ten largest make up around 5% of the sample.

Taken from cysteine to phenylalanine, the CDR3 has 14 residues. The only DNA kept is the CDR3, 42 bases in frame from the first base. The V end loses 1 base and the J end loses 4 bases, and a stretch of 8 bases separates them. In the germline V gene, CDR1 corresponds to SGHTA and CDR2 to FQGNSA. Of note for this clone: Its antigen remains unidentified. Base qualities are not at hand, and no much larger clone is one base apart.

Recombination connected TRBV7-2 to TRBJ2-1; TRBD2 might be the D gene, on 5 matching bases. This TCR derives from a man between 60 and 75 years old with active COVID-19. The sequenced sample consisted of peripheral blood. The CDR3 amino acid sequence is: CASSLEGGYNEQFF. The DNA is as follows: TGTGCCAGCAGCTTAGAGGGCGGGTACAATGAGCAGTTCTTC. With the rest looked up from the reference TRBV7-2 and TRBJ2-1 genes rather than sequenced, the full variable domain is GAGVSQSPSNKVTEKGKDVELRCDPISGHTALYWYRQSLGQGLEFLIYFQGNSAPDKSGLPSDRFSAERTGGSVSTLTIQRTQQEDSAVYLCASSLEGGYNEQFFGPGTRLTVL.